Presented here are 29 T cell receptor beta chains from one specimen sequenced in a study of T cells in women clearing cervical HPV infection. The assay was immunoSEQ multiplex PCR, and TCRdb's table has in-frame clones only and misses some. There are some 30,000 clones in the sample, with 4.2% held by the top ten. Sequencing was done on a sample of blood buffy coat. These receptors came from a woman aged 18 to 75 with a cervical HPV16 infection that either progressed to CIN3+ or cleared (not recorded which).

The CDR3 loop reads CASSIEGSGTSYEQYF. The covered CDR3 bases are TGTGCCAGTAGTATAGAGGGTAGCGGAACCTCCTACGAG. The chain carries TRBV19 and TRBJ2-7; D possibly corresponds to TRBD2 (6 bases). The CDR3 extends 3 residues past the end of the read, so its final part is completed from the germline J gene. Deletions cut 0 bases from V and 0 bases from J, with 12 bases between. The CDR3 is 16 residues long. Per germline, CDR1 LNHDA and CDR2 SQIVND (reference sequence).

Worth noting for this clone: The read ends 3 residues early relative to the CDR3; the germline J gene fills the gap. V gene TRBV19 combines with J gene TRBJ1-1; 9 bases agree with TRBD1. The germline V gene has CDR1 LNHDA and CDR2 SQIVND (reference sequence). The CDR3 extends over 15 amino acids. With V trimmed by 6 bases and J by 1 base, 6 bases remained unmatched. The part of the CDR3 DNA that was read is TGTGCCAGTAGAAGCCCGGGACAGGGGAACACTGAA. Its protein is CASRSPGQGNTE. The full CDR3 protein reads CASRSPGQGNTEAFF.

Details on this clone: The CDR3 goes on 3 residues after the read ends, and that part is filled in from the germline J gene. Other nucleotide sequences in the sample specify the same CDR3. This chain links TRBV5-5 with TRBJ2-3; maybe TRBD2 (7 bases). This CDR3 has 15 amino acids. Trimming removed 0 bases from V and 1 base from J, with 9 bases in between. Germline lookup yields CDR1 SGHKS and CDR2 YYEKEE (reference sequence). CDR3 DNA, as far as it was read: TGTGCCAGCAGCTTGGCGGGGGGCGGCACAGATACG. As protein: CASSLAGGGTDT. In full, the CDR3 is CASSLAGGGTDTQYF.

As for this clone: The CDR3 extends 3 residues past the end of the read, so its final part is completed from the germline J gene. The gene calls are TRBV12-3 or TRBV12-4 and TRBJ2-1; 7 bases fit TRBD1. The CDR3 length is 13 residues. After removal of 3 bases from V and 5 bases from J, the junction contained 1 base not matched to a gene. The CDR3 spells CASSLGQNNEQFF. Partial CDR3 DNA: TGTGCCAGCAGTTTGGGACAGAACAATGAG.

With regard to this clone: The missing CDR3 end, 3 residues past where the read stops, is filled in from the germline J gene. The genes are TRBV19 and TRBJ2-3; 8 positions match TRBD2. The CDR3 consists of 14 residues. Trimming cost V 4 bases and J 8 bases; bases outside gene matches: 8. Germline CDR1 LNHDA, CDR2 SQIVND (reference sequence). The CDR3 bases that were read are TGTGCCAGTAGTAGTACGGGGGGGCTTGGTACG. This translates into CASSSTGGLGT. The full CDR3 reads CASSSTGGLGTQYF.

Details on this clone: The read is 3 residues too short to cover the CDR3 end, so that end is filled in from the germline J gene. This chain uses TRBV19 with TRBJ1-3, with D hard to call. Between the trimmed V and J ends, which lost 8 bases and 4 bases, there was a span of 6 bases. Germline values: CDR1 LNHDA, CDR2 SQIVND (reference sequence). This CDR3 region has 11 residues. CDR3 residues: CASGSGNTIYF. The CDR3 bases that were read are TGTGCCAGTGGCTCAGGAAACACC.

Comment on this clone: The read terminates 3 residues ahead of where the CDR3 ends, so the germline J gene completes it. The V call is TRBV4-2, the J call TRBJ2-5; 10 nucleotides match TRBD2. The CDR3 sequence is 18 residues long. CDR1 and CDR2 from the germline V gene are LGHNA and YNFKEQ. The trim removed 0 bases at V and 5 bases at J, leaving 12 bases unmatched. CDR3 DNA (partial): TGTGCCAGCAGCCAAGATCTACGAAGCGGGGGGGCGGGGGAGACC. It is translated as CASSQDLRSGGAGET. The entire CDR3 protein reads CASSQDLRSGGAGETQYF.

CDR3 loop: CASSSQFSGNTIYF. Partial CDR3 DNA: TGTGCCAGCAGCTCACAGTTCTCTGGAAACACC. The chain uses TRBV11-1 and TRBJ1-3; no clear D gene. The missing CDR3 end, 3 residues past where the read stops, is filled in from the germline J gene. Germline lookup yields CDR1 SGHAT and CDR2 FQDESV (reference sequence). This CDR3 is built from 14 residues. Trimming cost V 4 bases and J 0 bases, with 7 bases left between them.

The part of the CDR3 DNA that was read is TGCAGTGCTAGGGAAGGACAGGGTGGCACAGATACG. Its translation is CSAREGQGGTDT. The complete CDR3 protein is CSAREGQGGTDTQYF. The chain combines TRBV20-1 with TRBJ2-3; 8 positions match TRBD1. From the germline J gene comes the end of the CDR3, since the read stops 3 residues before it. This CDR3 is built from 15 residues. Germline CDR1 reads DFQATT; CDR2 reads SNEGSKA (reference sequence). Unmatched junction bases numbered 6, after V lost 3 bases and J lost 1 base.

Measured by frequency, this clone is medium-sized. Sequencing ends 3 residues short of the CDR3 end; the germline J gene provides the rest. V gene TRBV20-1 combines with J gene TRBJ2-5; 12 bases fit TRBD2. The ends lost 2 bases at V and 5 bases at J; junction bases unmatched: 3. Germline V gene lookup returns CDR1 DFQATT and CDR2 SNEGSKA (reference sequence). The CDR3 is 14 residues long. CDR3 DNA (partial): TGCAGTGCTAGACTAGCGGGGGGGCGTGAGACC. It encodes CSARLAGGRET. The full CDR3 reads CSARLAGGRETQYF.

To note about this clone: The CDR3 is cut off 3 residues early in the read; its end comes from the germline J gene. This sequence joins TRBV2 and TRBJ2-3, with D perhaps matching TRBD1 (5 bases). CDR1 SNHLY and CDR2 FYNNEI come from the germline V gene. V dropped 7 bases and J dropped 2 bases, with 7 bases sitting between them. The CDR3 length is 12 residues. The CDR3 is CASKQDTDTQYF. The part of the CDR3 DNA that was read is TGTGCCAGCAAACAGGACACAGATACG.

As to this clone: The CDR3 end lies 3 residues beyond the end of the read and is filled in from the germline J gene. This rearrangement joins TRBV2 to TRBJ1-1; possible D gene TRBD1, 6 bases. The V end lost 4 bases, the J end lost 4 bases, and 10 bases lay between the germline ends. Germline CDR1 and CDR2: SNHLY and FYNNEI. The CDR3 runs to 13 residues. Partial CDR3 DNA: TGTGCCAGCAGTGTGCGAGGGGGCACTGAA. Its protein is CASSVRGGTE. The entire CDR3 sequence reads CASSVRGGTEAFF.

For this clone: The CDR3 end lies 3 residues beyond the end of the read and is filled in from the germline J gene. The chain links TRBV11-2 to TRBJ2-1, with 9 bases identical to TRBD1. The germline V gene has CDR1 SGHAT and CDR2 FQNNGV. The ends lost 4 bases at V and 7 bases at J; junction bases unmatched: 5. This CDR3 spans 14 amino acids. The CDR3 reads CASSSLGTGNEQFF. CDR3 DNA (partial): TGTGCCAGCAGCTCCCTCGGGACAGGGAATGAG.

In the case of this clone: The read terminates 3 residues ahead of where the CDR3 ends, so the germline J gene completes it. The chain employs TRBV19 and TRBJ2-1; 8 nucleotides align to TRBD2. Germline V gene sequence: CDR1 LNHDA, CDR2 SQIVND (reference sequence). J lost 6 bases, V lost 7 bases, and 2 bases had no gene match. This CDR3 contains 12 residues. The DNA read from the CDR3 is TGTGCCAGTAATGCGGGGGGCAATGAG. Protein: CASNAGGNE. The full CDR3 protein is CASNAGGNEQFF.

To note about this clone: From the germline J gene comes the end of the CDR3, since the read stops 3 residues before it. The V and J genes are TRBV25-1 and TRBJ2-5, with D uncertain. The V end lost 1 base, the J end lost 3 bases, and 3 bases lay between the germline ends. The CDR3 has 12 residues. The V gene's germline CDR1 is MGHDK and CDR2 SYGVNS. The sequenced CDR3 bases are TGTGCCAGCAGTGAATCTAAAGAGACC. This encodes CASSESKET. The entire CDR3 protein is CASSESKETQYF. The full variable domain, rest sourced from reference TRBV25-1 and TRBJ2-5, is EADIYQTPRYLVIGTGKKITLECSQTMGHDKMYWYQQDPGMELHLIHYSYGVNSTEKGDLSSESTVSRIRTEHFPLTLESARPSHTSQYLCASSESKETQYFGPGTRLLVL.

A remark on this clone: The CDR3 is cut off 3 residues early in the read; its end comes from the germline J gene. V is TRBV5-6 and J is TRBJ2-5; D may be TRBD2 (6 bases). The CDR3 covers 13 residues. Germline CDR1 reads SGHDT; CDR2 reads YYEEEE. V was clipped by 2 bases and J by 5 bases, with 10 bases between them. CDR3 DNA, as far as it was read: TGTGCCAGCAGCTTCGGGGACTGGGAGACC. The encoded protein is CASSFGDWET. The entire CDR3 is CASSFGDWETQYF. Filled out from reference TRBV5-6 and TRBJ2-5, the complete variable domain reads DAGVTQSPTHLIKTRGQQVTLRCSPKSGHDTVSWYQQALGQGPQFIFQYYEEEERQRGNFPDRFSGHQFPNYSSELNVNALLLGDSALYLCASSFGDWETQYFGPGTRLLVL.

With regard to this clone: The sequenced fragment ends 3 residues before the CDR3 boundary, so the rest is inferred from the germline J gene. The chain links TRBV28 to TRBJ1-5; the D is unclear. The CDR3 has 13 residues. V lost 3 bases to trimming and J lost 1 base, with 4 bases between them. Germline loops: CDR1 MDHEN, CDR2 SYDVKM. CDR3 protein: CASSFPSNQPQHF. CDR3 DNA (partial): TGTGCCAGCAGTTTCCCAAGCAATCAGCCC.

The sequenced part of the CDR3 DNA is TGTGCCAGCAGCTTCGCAGGGGGGGAGACC. This encodes CASSFAGGET. The entire CDR3 reads CASSFAGGETQYF. This chain joins TRBV7-2 and TRBJ2-5, with D possibly TRBD1 on 7 matching bases. The observed sequence ends 3 residues before the CDR3 terminus, with the missing tail filled in from the germline J gene. The CDR3 loop spans 13 amino acids. With 3 bases removed from V and 5 bases from J, the gap between germline ends came to 10 bases. Germline loops: CDR1 SGHTA, CDR2 FQGNSA.

With respect to this clone: The read gets to within 3 residues of the CDR3 end, and the germline J gene fills in the rest. The chain recombines TRBV10-1 with TRBJ2-3, with 10 bases fitting TRBD2. The J segment lost 4 bases and the V segment lost 3 bases, leaving 16 bases of the junction unmatched. The CDR3 sequence is 19 residues long. The germline CDR1 and CDR2 sequences are WNHNN and SYGVQD (reference sequence). The CDR3 loop reads CASSEQSSGRPPGADTQYF. The CDR3 DNA, read in part, is TGCGCCAGCAGTGAACAATCTAGCGGGAGACCCCCCGGCGCAGATACG.

As concerns this clone: The read finishes 3 residues shy of the CDR3 end, and the germline J gene is used to complete it. The chain carries TRBV2 and TRBJ1-2; no definite D call. Trimming removed 4 bases from V and 6 bases from J, with 9 bases in between. Germline V gives CDR1 SNHLY, CDR2 FYNNEI. The CDR3 has 12 amino acids. The part of the CDR3 DNA that was read is TGTGCCAGCAGTGCAGGCGTTAATGGC. Translated, it gives CASSAGVNG. The whole CDR3 region reads CASSAGVNGYTF.

Turning to this clone: The junction shows a germline mismatch at one end, possibly a read error. The CDR3 end is not reached by the read, which stops 3 residues before it; the germline J gene fills it in. J is TRBJ2-2 and V is TRBV2; 10 bases are a match to TRBD1. CDR3 size: 14 residues. CDR1 and CDR2 from the germline V gene are SNHLY and FYNNEI. The DNA read from the CDR3 is TGTGCCAGCAGGGGACAGGGGAACACCGAGGAG. It codes for CASRGQGNTEE. The entire CDR3 reads CASRGQGNTEELFF.

CDR3 region: CSVDSAGQSSYEQYF. The sequenced part of the CDR3 DNA is TGCAGCGTTGACAGTGCGGGACAAAGCTCCTACGAG. The chain carries TRBV29-1 and TRBJ2-7; possibly TRBD1 or TRBD2 for D (6 bases each). The read is 3 residues too short to cover the CDR3 end, so that end is filled in from the germline J gene. The V gene lost 3 bases and the J gene lost 0 bases, with 15 bases spanning the gap. The CDR3 loop spans 15 amino acids. Germline CDR1 and CDR2: SQVTM and ANQGSEA.

As concerns this clone: The read is 3 residues too short to cover the CDR3 end, so that end is filled in from the germline J gene. V usage is TRBV4-2 and J usage is TRBJ2-6, with 8 bases that match TRBD1. CDR1 LGHNA and CDR2 YNFKEQ come from the germline V gene. J gave up 4 bases and V 0 bases, and 11 bases lay outside the gene matches. The CDR3 is made up of 19 amino acids. The CDR3 bases that were read are TGTGCCAGCAGCCAAGATGCGTTCCAGGGGGCGGGGGGGGCCAACGTC. Its translation: CASSQDAFQGAGGANV. From start to end, the CDR3 is CASSQDAFQGAGGANVLTF.

With regard to this clone: The read stops 3 residues short of the end of the CDR3; the missing end is completed from the germline J gene. The V and J genes are TRBV5-1 and TRBJ2-1, with 9 bases matching TRBD2. The germline CDR1 and CDR2 sequences are SGHRS and YFSETQ. V dropped 0 bases and J dropped 4; count of bases not matched to a gene: 2. The CDR3 runs 15 residues. The CDR3 loop reads CASSLALAGYNEQFF. The part of the CDR3 DNA that was read is TGCGCCAGCAGCTTGGCGCTAGCGGGGTACAATGAG.

A note on this clone: The read comes to an end 3 residues before the CDR3 does, leaving the germline J gene to fill in the end. The V gene is TRBV7-9, the J gene TRBJ1-3, with D maybe TRBD1 (5 bases). The CDR3 is 15 amino acids. The V gene lost 6 bases and the J gene lost 0 bases, with 12 bases spanning the gap. Germline CDR1 and CDR2: SEHNR and FQNEAQ (reference sequence). The covered CDR3 bases are TGTGCCAGCAGGGCTCAGGGACTCTCTGGAAACACC. As protein: CASRAQGLSGNT. The entire CDR3 reads CASRAQGLSGNTIYF.

As regards this clone: The read is 3 residues too short to cover the CDR3 end, so that end is filled in from the germline J gene. V usage is TRBV5-1 and J usage is TRBJ2-3, with 8 bases identical to TRBD2. V lost 0 bases and J lost 4; bases outside the gene matches: 7. Germline loops: CDR1 SGHRS, CDR2 YFSETQ. CDR3 length: 16 amino acids. Partial CDR3 DNA: TGCGCCAGCAGCTTGGAGATAGCGGGGTCCTCAGATACG. It yields the protein CASSLEIAGSSDT. The full CDR3 is CASSLEIAGSSDTQYF.

To note about this clone: The CDR3 end falls 3 residues outside the read, so it is completed with the germline J gene. The V gene is TRBV18, the J gene TRBJ2-3; 10 positions agree with TRBD2. The germline CDR1 and CDR2 sequences are KGHSH and LQKENI. This CDR3 is 16 amino acids long. The DNA read from the CDR3 is TGTGCCAGCTCACGCGATAGCGGGAGGAACCAAGAGGCG. It specifies CASSRDSGRNQEA. The complete CDR3 sequence is CASSRDSGRNQEAQYF.

A remark on this clone: The read stops 3 residues short of the end of the CDR3; the missing end is completed from the germline J gene. The V call is TRBV20-1, the J call TRBJ1-2; perhaps TRBD1 as D (6 bases). The CDR3 length is 17 residues. Per the germline V gene, CDR1 is DFQATT and CDR2 is SNEGSKA (reference sequence). Trimming cost V 3 bases and J 4 bases, with 24 bases left between them. CDR3: CSASDFATKGGGYGYTF. The covered CDR3 bases are TGCAGTGCTAGTGATTTCGCGACCAAAGGGGGTGGCTATGGC.

The covered CDR3 bases are TGTGCCAGCAGTTACTCGGAGACAGGGCCGGGTGAG. Translating it yields CASSYSETGPGE. From start to end, the CDR3 is CASSYSETGPGEQFF. The chain has TRBV6-2 or TRBV6-3 and TRBJ2-1; 7 bases line up with TRBD1. The read ends 3 residues early relative to the CDR3; the germline J gene fills the gap. Germline V gene data show CDR1 as MNHEY and CDR2 as SVGEGT. This CDR3 region has 15 residues. V gave up 0 bases and J gave up 9 bases; unmatched junction bases: 8.